This T cell receptor beta chain was captured in a study of T cells after yellow fever vaccination. TCRdb re-derived calls from the 5' RACE reads in MiXCR, one entry per CDR3 protein. The sample records about 340,000 distinct CDR3 sequences, 4% being singletons. V was pared by 1 base and J by 2 bases, with 16 bases between. This CDR3 has 18 residues. From germline, CDR1 is SGHNT and CDR2 YYREEE (reference sequence). The genes are TRBV5-4 and TRBJ1-6; tentatively, D is TRBD1 (5 bases). The sample here was PBMCs, taken 5 days after the yellow fever booster vaccination. This clonotype was sampled from a man aged 18 to 29 who received the YFV17D yellow fever vaccine. The CDR3 loop reads CASSLSGILRTYNSPLHF. As DNA, the CDR3 is TGTGCCAGCAGCTTGTCAGGGATCCTCAGGACCTATAATTCACCCCTCCACTTT.